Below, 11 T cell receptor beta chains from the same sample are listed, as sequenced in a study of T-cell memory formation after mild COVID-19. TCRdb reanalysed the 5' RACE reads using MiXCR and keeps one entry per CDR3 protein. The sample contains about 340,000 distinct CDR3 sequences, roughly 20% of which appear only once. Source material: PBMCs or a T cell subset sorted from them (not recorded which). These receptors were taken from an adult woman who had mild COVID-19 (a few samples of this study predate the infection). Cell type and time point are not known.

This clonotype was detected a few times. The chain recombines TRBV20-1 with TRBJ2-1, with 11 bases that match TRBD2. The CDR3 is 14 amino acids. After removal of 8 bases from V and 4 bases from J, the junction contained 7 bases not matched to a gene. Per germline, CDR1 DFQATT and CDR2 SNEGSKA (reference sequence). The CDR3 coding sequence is TGCAGTACAGAGTCTAGCGGGAGGTACAATGAGCAGTTCTTC. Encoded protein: CSTESSGRYNEQFF.

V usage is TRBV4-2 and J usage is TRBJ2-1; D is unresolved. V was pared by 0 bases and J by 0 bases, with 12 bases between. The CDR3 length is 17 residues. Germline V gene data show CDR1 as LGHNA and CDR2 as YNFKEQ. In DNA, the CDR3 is TGTGCCAGCAGCCAAGATCCCACGGTTACCTCCTACAATGAGCAGTTCTTC. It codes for CASSQDPTVTSYNEQFF.

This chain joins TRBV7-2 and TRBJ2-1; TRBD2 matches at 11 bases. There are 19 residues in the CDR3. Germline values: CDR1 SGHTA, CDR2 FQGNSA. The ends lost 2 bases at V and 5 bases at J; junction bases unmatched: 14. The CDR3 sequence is CASSLYGAGLADLHNEQFF. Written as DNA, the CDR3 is TGTGCCAGCAGCTTATATGGGGCGGGACTAGCGGATCTTCACAATGAGCAGTTCTTC.

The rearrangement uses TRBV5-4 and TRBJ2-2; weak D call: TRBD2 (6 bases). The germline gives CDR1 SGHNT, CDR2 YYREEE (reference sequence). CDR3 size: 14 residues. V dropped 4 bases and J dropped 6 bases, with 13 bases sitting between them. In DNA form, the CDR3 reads TGTGCCAGCAGCCGCGCGGGGACCGCCGGGGAGCTGTTTTTT. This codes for CASSRAGTAGELFF.

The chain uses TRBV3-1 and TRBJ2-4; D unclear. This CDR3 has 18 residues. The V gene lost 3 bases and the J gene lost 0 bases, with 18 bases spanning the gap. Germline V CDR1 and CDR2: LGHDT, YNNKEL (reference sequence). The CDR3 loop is CASSQGLKPPLAKNIQYF. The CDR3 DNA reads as TGTGCCAGCAGCCAGGGTCTGAAGCCACCACTAGCCAAAAACATTCAGTACTTC.

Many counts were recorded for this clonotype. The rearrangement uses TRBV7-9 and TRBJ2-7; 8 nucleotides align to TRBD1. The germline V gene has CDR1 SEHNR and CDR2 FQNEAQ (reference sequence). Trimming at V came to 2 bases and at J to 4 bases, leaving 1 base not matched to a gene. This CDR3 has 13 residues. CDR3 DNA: TGTGCCAGCAGCTTAACAGGGGGTTACGAGCAGTACTTC. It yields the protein CASSLTGGYEQYF.

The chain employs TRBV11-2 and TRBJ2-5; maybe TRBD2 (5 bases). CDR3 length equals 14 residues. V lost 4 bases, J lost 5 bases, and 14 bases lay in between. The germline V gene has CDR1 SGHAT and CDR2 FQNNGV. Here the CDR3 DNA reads TGTGCCAGCAGCTCGGTTACGGGGTGGGAGACCCAGTACTTC. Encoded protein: CASSSVTGWETQYF.

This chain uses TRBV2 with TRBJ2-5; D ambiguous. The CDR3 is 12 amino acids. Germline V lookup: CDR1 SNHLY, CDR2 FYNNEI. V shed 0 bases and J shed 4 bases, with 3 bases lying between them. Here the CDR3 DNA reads TGTGCCAGCAGTGAAGCGAGAGAGACCCAGTACTTC. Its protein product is CASSEARETQYF.

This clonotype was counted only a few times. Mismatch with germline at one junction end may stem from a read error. CDR3 in DNA: TGCGCCAGCAGTAACCGCTACGAGCAGTACTTC. Translating gives CASSNRYEQYF. The rearrangement joins TRBV7-9 to TRBJ2-7, with D hard to call. From germline, CDR1 is SEHNR and CDR2 FQNEAQ (reference sequence). CDR3 length equals 11 residues.

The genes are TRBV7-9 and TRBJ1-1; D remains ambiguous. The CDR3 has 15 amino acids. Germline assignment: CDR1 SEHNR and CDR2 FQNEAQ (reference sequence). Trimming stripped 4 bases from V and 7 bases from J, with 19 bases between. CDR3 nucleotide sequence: TGTGCCAGCAGCTCCCTCTTCGGTCGGTACGGTGAAGCTTTCTTT. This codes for CASSSLFGRYGEAFF. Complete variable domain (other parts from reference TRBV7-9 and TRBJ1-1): DTGVSQNPRHKITKRGQNVTFRCDPISEHNRLYWYRQTLGQGPEFLTYFQNEAQLEKSRLLSDRFSAERPKGSFSTLEIQRTEQGDSAMYLCASSSLFGRYGEAFFGQGTRLTVV.

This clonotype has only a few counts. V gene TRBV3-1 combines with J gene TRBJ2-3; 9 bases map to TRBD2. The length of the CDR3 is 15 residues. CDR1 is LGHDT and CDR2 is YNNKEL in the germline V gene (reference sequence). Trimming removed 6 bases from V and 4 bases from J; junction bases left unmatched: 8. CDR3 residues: CASRSGGGAADTQYF. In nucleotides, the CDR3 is TGTGCCAGCAGGTCCGGCGGGGGGGCAGCAGATACGCAGTATTTT.